These 19 T cell receptor beta chains share one sample of origin, sequenced in a study of T cells in Graves' hyperthyroidism and ophthalmopathy. TCR beta CDR3 sequences were amplified from RNA transcripts. Using the HTBI primer set, a first-round RT-PCR was run on the TCR CDR3. MiXCR, run by TCRdb on the multiplex PCR reads, gives a single entry per CDR3 protein. The table lists about 480,000 distinct CDR3 sequences, 14% of them singletons. Material for sequencing was blood. The origin of the receptors is a young woman with Graves' hyperthyroidism.

This clonotype showed up many times. CDR3 sequence reads: CASSYGTGTGGRYTF. Written as DNA, the CDR3 is TGTGCCAGCAGTTACGGGACCGGGACAGGGGGTCGCTACACCTTC. The genes are TRBV6-5 and TRBJ1-2, with 11 bases aligning to TRBD1. Trimming at V came to 2 bases and at J to 9 bases, leaving 8 bases not matched to a gene. The CDR3 has 15 amino acids. Germline lookup yields CDR1 MNHEY and CDR2 SVGAGI.

This clonotype occurred a few times. The CDR3 region is CASSQEPTGLTSTEAFF. As DNA, the CDR3 is TGTGCCAGCAGCCAAGAACCGACAGGGCTCACGAGCACTGAAGCTTTCTTT. The chain has TRBV4-2 and TRBJ1-1, with 7 bases matching TRBD1. This CDR3 has 17 residues. The germline gives CDR1 LGHNA, CDR2 YNFKEQ. V dropped 0 bases and J dropped 4; count of bases not matched to a gene: 11.

This clonotype turned up a few times. The chain couples TRBV6-1 to TRBJ2-1; 7 positions match TRBD2. This CDR3 region has 14 residues. V shed 8 bases and J 4 bases; nucleotides not matched to a gene: 8. The germline CDR1 and CDR2 sequences are MNHNS and SASEGT. The CDR3 region is CASPSGVSYNEQFF. CDR3 in DNA: TGTGCCAGCCCGAGCGGGGTATCTTACAATGAGCAGTTCTTC.

The CDR3 bases are TGTGCCAGCAGCAACCAACGAAACACCATATATTTT. This sequence encodes CASSNQRNTIYF. The V and J genes are TRBV11-1 and TRBJ1-3, with D unclear. Germline V CDR1 and CDR2: SGHAT, FQDESV (reference sequence). This CDR3 spans 12 amino acids. V dropped 5 bases and J dropped 5 bases, with 7 bases sitting between them.

The table lists this clonotype with a count of one. This chain links TRBV4-1 with TRBJ2-3, with TRBD1 matching 8 bases. This CDR3 comprises 18 residues. The V gene's germline CDR1 is MGHRA and CDR2 YSYEKL. V trimming: 1 base; J trimming: 5 bases; junction bases outside the gene matches: 14. DNA for the CDR3: TGCGCCAGCAGCCAAGGTGTCTTACAGACAGGGGATCAAGATACGCAGTATTTT. This codes for CASSQGVLQTGDQDTQYF.

This clonotype has ten or more counts. The chain combines TRBV7-8 with TRBJ1-3; D perhaps matches TRBD1 (5 bases). The CDR3 spans 17 residues. Germline CDR1 is SGHVS and CDR2 is FQNEAQ. Trimming cost V 4 bases and J 5 bases, with 21 bases left between them. The CDR3 DNA reads as TGTGCCAGCAGCTCCCTGGGGCAGGGAGTTCGCCGAAACACCATATATTTT. Translating it yields CASSSLGQGVRRNTIYF.

This clonotype appeared many times. This chain uses TRBV9 with TRBJ2-3; no definite D call. CDR1 is SGDLS and CDR2 is YYNGEE in the germline V gene. With 0 bases removed from V and 0 bases from J, the gap between germline ends came to 8 bases. The CDR3 totals 15 residues. CDR3 in amino acids: CASSVGALSTDTQYF. As DNA, the CDR3 is TGTGCCAGCAGCGTAGGGGCGCTGAGCACAGATACGCAGTATTTT.

In its sample, this clonotype was seen many times. The chain has TRBV9 and TRBJ2-1; D remains ambiguous. Germline-derived CDR1 and CDR2 are SGDLS and YYNGEE. V was pared by 0 bases and J by 4 bases, with 11 bases between. The CDR3 has 15 residues. The CDR3 spells CASSVGNSIYNEQFF. The CDR3 DNA is TGTGCCAGCAGCGTAGGAAACAGTATTTACAATGAGCAGTTCTTC.

This clonotype showed up many times. This rearrangement joins TRBV5-1 to TRBJ1-2; 8 nucleotides align to TRBD1. V was pared by 4 bases and J by 8 bases, with 13 bases of the junction left unmatched. CDR3 length equals 15 residues. Looked up from germline, CDR1 is SGHRS and CDR2 is YFSETQ. The CDR3 DNA sequence: TGCGCCAGCAGCGAAACCCAGGGGGCCACCTTCGGCTACACCTTC. It specifies CASSETQGATFGYTF.

This clonotype appeared many times. The J gene is TRBJ1-2, the V gene TRBV24-1; D might be TRBD1 (5 bases). This CDR3 contains 12 residues. The V gene's germline CDR1 is KGHDR and CDR2 SFDVKD. Trimming pared 4 bases from V and 5 bases from J, leaving 7 bases between. CDR3 in DNA: TGTGCCACCAGTGAGGGACCTTATGGCTACACCTTC. Its protein product is CATSEGPYGYTF.

There are many counts of this clonotype. V is TRBV7-2 and J is TRBJ2-3; D is tentatively TRBD1 or TRBD2 (5 bases each). The CDR3 contains 14 residues. Trimming took 5 bases from V and 1 from J, leaving 10 bases between them. Germline values: CDR1 SGHTA, CDR2 FQGNSA. The CDR3 region has the DNA TGTGCCAGCAGCCGGGACGGGGGCACAGATACGCAGTATTTT. Protein product: CASSRDGGTDTQYF.

The genes are TRBV4-1 and TRBJ2-1; TRBD2 agrees at 9 bases. V trimming: 8 bases; J trimming: 4 bases; junction bases outside the gene matches: 6. The CDR3 length is 14 residues. Germline-derived CDR1 and CDR2 are MGHRA and YSYEKL. The chain's CDR3 is CASSGTSYYNEQFF. In DNA, the CDR3 is TGCGCCAGCTCCGGGACTAGCTATTACAATGAGCAGTTCTTC.

This clonotype was seen many times. The V call is TRBV7-9, the J call TRBJ2-7; TRBD2 is a possible D gene (6 bases). There are 14 residues in the CDR3. CDR1 and CDR2 from the germline V gene are SEHNR and FQNEAQ (reference sequence). V lost 5 bases to trimming and J lost 0 bases, with 11 bases between them. CDR3 sequence: CASSLQEGSYEQYF. The CDR3 DNA reads TGTGCCAGCAGCCTCCAGGAGGGCTCCTACGAGCAGTACTTC.

This clonotype appeared many times. This chain uses TRBV7-6 with TRBJ2-3; no clear D gene. V lost 5 bases and J 7 bases, leaving 10 bases between the germline ends. The length of the CDR3 is 12 residues. Germline V gene sequence: CDR1 SGHVS, CDR2 FNYEAQ. In nucleotides, the CDR3 is TGTGCCAGCAGCCCTCCCACCCATACGCAGTATTTT. The encoded protein is CASSPPTHTQYF. The full variable domain, with the rest looked up from reference TRBV7-6 and TRBJ2-3, is GAGVSQSPRYKVTKRGQDVALRCDPISGHVSLYWYRQALGQGPEFLTYFNYEAQQDKSGLPNDRFSAERPEGSISTLTIQRTEQRDSAMYRCASSPPTHTQYFGPGTRLTVL.

The table lists this clonotype with a few counts. V is TRBV19 and J is TRBJ1-4, with D possibly being TRBD1 (6 bases). The CDR3 totals 14 residues. The germline CDR1 and CDR2 sequences are LNHDA and SQIVND (reference sequence). Between the trimmed V and J ends, which lost 7 bases and 6 bases, there was a span of 15 bases. In nucleotides, the CDR3 is TGTGCCAGTAACACTCCAGGGGCAGATGAAAAACTGTTTTTT. Translating gives CASNTPGADEKLFF.

A remark on this clonotype: Relative to the germline gene, one junction end is altered; a read error may explain this. V is TRBV12-3 or TRBV12-4 and J is TRBJ1-1, with D hard to call. The CDR3 totals 14 residues. The CDR3 nucleotides read TGTGCCAGCAGTTTGTCCCCAGGAGACACTGAAGCTTCCTTT. Its translation is CASSLSPGDTEASF.

In its sample, this clonotype was seen many times. This sequence joins TRBV12-3 or TRBV12-4 and TRBJ1-2; D is unclear. The germline V and J ends were trimmed by 4 bases and 8 bases, with 14 bases remaining between them. The CDR3 has 13 residues. CDR3 protein: CASSSAGWRGYTF. CDR3 DNA: TGTGCCAGCAGTTCCGCGGGGTGGCGGGGCTACACCTTC.

About this clonotype itself: At one end, the junction sequence differs from germline, possibly due to a read error. The rearrangement joins TRBV29-1 to TRBJ2-3, with D unclear. Germline V lookup: CDR1 SQVTM, CDR2 ANQGSEA. This CDR3 has 10 residues. CDR3 sequence: CSVSTNTQYF. In nucleotides, the CDR3 is TGCAGCGTAAGCACAAATACGCAGTATTTT.

This clonotype has a handful of counts. The rearrangement links TRBV30 to TRBJ1-4; tentatively, D is TRBD1 (5 bases). CDR3 size: 14 residues. The germline V and J ends were trimmed by 4 bases and 6 bases, with 15 bases remaining between them. Germline loops: CDR1 GTSNPN, CDR2 SVGIG (reference sequence). The CDR3 loop is CAWNTRDQHEKLFF. The DNA of the CDR3 is TGTGCCTGGAATACCCGGGACCAGCATGAAAAACTGTTTTTT.